This TCR beta chain was sequenced during a study of blood T cells in healthy people across ages. Together with a sample-barcoded 5' primer, a J-beta primer mix was included in a second PCR lasting 7 to 11 cycles. The authors tagged each cDNA molecule using a template-switch adaptor with 12 random nucleotides. TCRdb passed the 5' RACE reads through MiXCR, listing each CDR3 protein once. The sample lists some 1.4 million distinct CDR3 sequences; roughly 40% were seen once. The germline CDR1 and CDR2 sequences are SGHAT and FQNNGV. The CDR3 runs to 14 residues. After removal of 6 bases from V and 2 bases from J, the junction contained 6 bases not matched to a gene.

The TCR sequence derives from a young woman in good health. The chain employs TRBV11-2 and TRBJ2-7; 8 bases line up with TRBD1. The material sequenced was blood. The CDR3 coding sequence is TGTGCCAGCAGGCCCGGACAGGGTCCCTACGAGCAGTACTTC. This gives the protein CASRPGQGPYEQYF.